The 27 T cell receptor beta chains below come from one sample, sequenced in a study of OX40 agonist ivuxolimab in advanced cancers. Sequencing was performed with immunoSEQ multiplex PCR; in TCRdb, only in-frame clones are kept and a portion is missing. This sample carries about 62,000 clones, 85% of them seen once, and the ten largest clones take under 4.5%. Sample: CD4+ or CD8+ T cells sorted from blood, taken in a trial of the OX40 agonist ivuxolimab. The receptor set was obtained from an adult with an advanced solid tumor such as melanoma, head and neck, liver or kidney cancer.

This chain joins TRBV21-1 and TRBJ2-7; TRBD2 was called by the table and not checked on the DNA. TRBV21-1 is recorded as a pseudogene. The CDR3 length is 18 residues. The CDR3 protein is CASRGRGGRDNYSYEQYF. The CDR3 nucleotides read TGTGCCAGCAGAGGAAGGGGGGGCCGAGACAACTACTCCTACGAGCAGTACTTC.

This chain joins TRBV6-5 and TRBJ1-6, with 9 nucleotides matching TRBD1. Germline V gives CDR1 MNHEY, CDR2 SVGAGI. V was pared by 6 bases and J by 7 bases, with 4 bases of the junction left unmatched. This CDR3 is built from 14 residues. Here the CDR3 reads CASSRDRVNSPLHF. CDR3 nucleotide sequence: TGTGCCAGCAGCAGGGACAGGGTCAATTCACCCCTCCACTTT.

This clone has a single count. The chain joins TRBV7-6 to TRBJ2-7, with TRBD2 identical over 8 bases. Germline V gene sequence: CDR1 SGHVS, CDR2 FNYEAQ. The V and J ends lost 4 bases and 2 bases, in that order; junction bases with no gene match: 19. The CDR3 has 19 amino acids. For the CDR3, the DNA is TGTGCCAGCAGCTCCCGAGGGCTAGCGGGTTCCCTCGTCGCCTACGAGCAGTACTTC. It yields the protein CASSSRGLAGSLVAYEQYF.

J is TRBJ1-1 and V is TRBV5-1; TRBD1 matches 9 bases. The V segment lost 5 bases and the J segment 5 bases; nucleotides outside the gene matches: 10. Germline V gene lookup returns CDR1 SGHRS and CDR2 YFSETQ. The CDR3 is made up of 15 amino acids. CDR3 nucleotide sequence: TGCGCCAGCAGTCGCCGGACAGGGGTTATTACTGAAGCTTTCTTT. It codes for CASSRRTGVITEAFF.

The CDR3 sequence: CATSRGEPYQETQYF. In nucleotides, the CDR3 is TGTGCCACCAGCAGAGGGGAACCCTACCAAGAGACCCAGTACTTC. The chain uses TRBV15 and TRBJ2-5, with no clear D. Germline values: CDR1 LNHNV, CDR2 YYDKDF (reference sequence). The V gene lost 1 base and the J gene lost 0 bases, with 9 bases spanning the gap. CDR3 length: 15 residues.

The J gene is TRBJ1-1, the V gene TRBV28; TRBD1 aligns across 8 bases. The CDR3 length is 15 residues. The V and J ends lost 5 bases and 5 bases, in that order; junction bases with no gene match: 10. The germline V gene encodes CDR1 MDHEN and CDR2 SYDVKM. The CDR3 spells CASSPRTGLQTEAFF. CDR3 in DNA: TGTGCCAGCAGTCCACGGACAGGGTTGCAAACTGAAGCTTTCTTT. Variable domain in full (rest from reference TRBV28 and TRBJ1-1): DVKVTQSSRYLVKRTGEKVFLECVQDMDHENMFWYRQDPGLGLRLIYFSYDVKMKEKGDIPEGYSVSREKKERFSLILESASTNQTSMYLCASSPRTGLQTEAFFGQGTRLTVV.

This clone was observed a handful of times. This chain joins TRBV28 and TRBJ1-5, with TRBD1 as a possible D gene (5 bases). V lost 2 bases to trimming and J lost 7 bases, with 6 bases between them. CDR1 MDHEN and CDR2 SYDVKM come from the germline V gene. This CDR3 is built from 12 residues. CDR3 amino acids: CASSLEGQPQHF. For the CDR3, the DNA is TGTGCCAGCAGTTTAGAGGGGCAGCCCCAGCATTTT.

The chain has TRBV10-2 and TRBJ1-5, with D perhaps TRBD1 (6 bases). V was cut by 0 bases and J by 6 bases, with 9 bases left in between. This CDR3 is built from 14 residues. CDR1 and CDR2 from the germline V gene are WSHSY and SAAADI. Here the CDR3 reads CASSESGGGQPQHF. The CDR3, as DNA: TGCGCCAGCAGTGAGTCAGGGGGGGGTCAGCCCCAGCATTTT.

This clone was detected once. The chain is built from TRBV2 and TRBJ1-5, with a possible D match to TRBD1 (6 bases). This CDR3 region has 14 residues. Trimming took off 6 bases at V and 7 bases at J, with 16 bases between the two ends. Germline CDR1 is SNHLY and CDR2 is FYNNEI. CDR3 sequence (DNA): TGTGCCAGCAGCCAAGTCAGGGGAGGCCAGCCCCAGCATTTT. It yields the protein CASSQVRGGQPQHF.

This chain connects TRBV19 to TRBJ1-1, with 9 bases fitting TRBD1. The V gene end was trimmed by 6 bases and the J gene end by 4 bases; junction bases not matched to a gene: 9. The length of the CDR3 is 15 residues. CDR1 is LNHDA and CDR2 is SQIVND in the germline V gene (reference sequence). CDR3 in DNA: TGTGCCAGTAGCACCCGGGACAGGGATGGCACTGAAGCTTTCTTT. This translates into CASSTRDRDGTEAFF.

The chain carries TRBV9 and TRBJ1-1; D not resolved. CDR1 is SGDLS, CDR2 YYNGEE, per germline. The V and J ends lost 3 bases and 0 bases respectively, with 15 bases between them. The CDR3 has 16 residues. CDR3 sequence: CASSADDGTLNTEAFF. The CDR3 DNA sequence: TGTGCCAGCAGCGCCGATGACGGAACCCTGAACACTGAAGCTTTCTTT.

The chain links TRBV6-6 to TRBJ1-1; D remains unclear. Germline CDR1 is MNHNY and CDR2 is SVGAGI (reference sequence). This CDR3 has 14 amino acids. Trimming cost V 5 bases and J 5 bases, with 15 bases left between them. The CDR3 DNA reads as TGTGCCAGCAGTCAAGACCCCGGGCGAACTGAAGCTTTCTTT. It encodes CASSQDPGRTEAFF.

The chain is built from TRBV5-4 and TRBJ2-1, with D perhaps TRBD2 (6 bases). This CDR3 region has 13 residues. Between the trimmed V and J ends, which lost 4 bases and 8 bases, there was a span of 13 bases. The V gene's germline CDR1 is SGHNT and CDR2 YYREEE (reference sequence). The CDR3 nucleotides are TGTGCCAGCAGCGCGGGACCGGAATATGAGCAGTTCTTC. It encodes CASSAGPEYEQFF. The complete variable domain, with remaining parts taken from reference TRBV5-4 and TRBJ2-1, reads ETGVTQSPTHLIKTRGQQVTLRCSSQSGHNTVSWYQQALGQGPQFIFQYYREEENGRGNFPPRFSGLQFPNYSSELNVNALELDDSALYLCASSAGPEYEQFFGPGTRLTVL.

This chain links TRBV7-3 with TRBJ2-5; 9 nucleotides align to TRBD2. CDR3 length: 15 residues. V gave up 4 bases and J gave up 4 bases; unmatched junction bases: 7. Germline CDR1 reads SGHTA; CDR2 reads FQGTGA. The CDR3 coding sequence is TGTGCCAGCAGCTCATCTAGCGGGGCTAGAGAGACCCAGTACTTC. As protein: CASSSSSGARETQYF.

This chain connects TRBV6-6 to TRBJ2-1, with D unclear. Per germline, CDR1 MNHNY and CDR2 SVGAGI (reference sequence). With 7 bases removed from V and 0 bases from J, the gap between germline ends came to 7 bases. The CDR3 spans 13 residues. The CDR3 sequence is CASTSSSYNEQFF. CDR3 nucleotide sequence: TGTGCCAGCACCTCCTCCTCCTACAATGAGCAGTTCTTC.

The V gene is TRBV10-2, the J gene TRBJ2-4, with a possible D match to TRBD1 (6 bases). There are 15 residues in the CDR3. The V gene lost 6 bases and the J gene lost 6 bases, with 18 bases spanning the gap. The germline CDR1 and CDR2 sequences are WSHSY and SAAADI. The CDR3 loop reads CASSRSGQRVNIQYF. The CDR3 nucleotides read TGCGCCAGCAGCCGGTCGGGACAACGGGTAAACATTCAGTACTTC.

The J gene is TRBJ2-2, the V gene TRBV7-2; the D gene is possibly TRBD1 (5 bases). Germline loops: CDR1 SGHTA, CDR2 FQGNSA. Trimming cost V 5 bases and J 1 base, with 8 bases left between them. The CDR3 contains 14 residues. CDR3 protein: CASSTDRNTGELFF. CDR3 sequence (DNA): TGTGCCAGCAGCACCGACAGGAACACCGGGGAGCTGTTTTTT.

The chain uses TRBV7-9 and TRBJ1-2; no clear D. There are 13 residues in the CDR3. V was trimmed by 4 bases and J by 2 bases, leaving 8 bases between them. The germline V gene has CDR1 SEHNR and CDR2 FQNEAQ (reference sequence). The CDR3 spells CASSSTVNYGYTF. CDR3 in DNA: TGTGCCAGCAGCTCCACAGTGAACTATGGCTACACCTTC. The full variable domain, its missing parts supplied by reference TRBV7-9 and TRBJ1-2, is DTGVSQNPRHKITKRGQNVTFRCDPISEHNRLYWYRQTLGQGPEFLTYFQNEAQLEKSRLLSDRFSAERPKGSFSTLEIQRTEQGDSAMYLCASSSTVNYGYTFGSGTRLTVV.

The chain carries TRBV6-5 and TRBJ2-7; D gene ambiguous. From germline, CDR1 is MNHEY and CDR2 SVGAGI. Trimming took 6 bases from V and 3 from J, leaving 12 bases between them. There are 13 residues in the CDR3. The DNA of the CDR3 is TGTGCCAGCAGGCCGGGCATATACTACGAGCAGTACTTC. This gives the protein CASRPGIYYEQYF.

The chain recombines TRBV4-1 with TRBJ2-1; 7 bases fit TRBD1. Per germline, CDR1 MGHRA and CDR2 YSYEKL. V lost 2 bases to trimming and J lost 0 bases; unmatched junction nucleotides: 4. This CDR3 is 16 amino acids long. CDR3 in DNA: TGCGCCAGCAGCCAACGACAGGGCAGCTCCTACAATGAGCAGTTCTTC. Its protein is CASSQRQGSSYNEQFF.

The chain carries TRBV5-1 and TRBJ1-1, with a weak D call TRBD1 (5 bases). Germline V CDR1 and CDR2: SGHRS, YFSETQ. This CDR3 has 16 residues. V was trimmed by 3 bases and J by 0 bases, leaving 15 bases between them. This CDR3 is CASSWGDFRLNTEAFF. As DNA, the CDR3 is TGCGCCAGCAGCTGGGGGGACTTTAGACTGAACACTGAAGCTTTCTTT. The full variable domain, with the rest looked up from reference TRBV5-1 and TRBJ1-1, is KAGVTQTPRYLIKTRGQQVTLSCSPISGHRSVSWYQQTPGQGLQFLFEYFSETQRNKGNFPGRFSGRQFSNSRSEMNVSTLELGDSALYLCASSWGDFRLNTEAFFGQGTRLTVV.

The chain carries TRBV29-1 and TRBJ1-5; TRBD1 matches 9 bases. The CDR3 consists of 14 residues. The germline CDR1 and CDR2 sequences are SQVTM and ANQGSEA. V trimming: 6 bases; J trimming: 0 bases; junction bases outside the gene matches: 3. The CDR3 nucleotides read TGCAGCGTGCGGACAGGGGATAGCAATCAGCCCCAGCATTTT. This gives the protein CSVRTGDSNQPQHF.

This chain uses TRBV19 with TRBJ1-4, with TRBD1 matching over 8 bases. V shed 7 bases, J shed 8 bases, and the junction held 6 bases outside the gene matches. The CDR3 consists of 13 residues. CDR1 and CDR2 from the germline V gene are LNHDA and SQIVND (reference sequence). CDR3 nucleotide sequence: TGTGCCAGTAAGCCAGGGGGCTGGGAAAAACTGTTTTTT. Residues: CASKPGGWEKLFF.

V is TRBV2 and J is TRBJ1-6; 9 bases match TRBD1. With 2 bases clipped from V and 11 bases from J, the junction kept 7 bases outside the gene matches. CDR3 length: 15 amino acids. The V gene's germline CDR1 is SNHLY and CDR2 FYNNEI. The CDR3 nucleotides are TGTGCCAGCAGTGAAATACAGGGGGCTTCTCCACCCCTCCACTTT. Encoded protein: CASSEIQGASPPLHF.

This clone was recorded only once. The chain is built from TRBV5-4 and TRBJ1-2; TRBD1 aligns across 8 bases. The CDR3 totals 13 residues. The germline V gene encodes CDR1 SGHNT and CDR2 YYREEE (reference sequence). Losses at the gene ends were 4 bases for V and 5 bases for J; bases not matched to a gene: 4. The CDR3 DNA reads TGTGCCAGCAGCCCAGGGGGCTGGTATGGCTACACCTTC. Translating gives CASSPGGWYGYTF.

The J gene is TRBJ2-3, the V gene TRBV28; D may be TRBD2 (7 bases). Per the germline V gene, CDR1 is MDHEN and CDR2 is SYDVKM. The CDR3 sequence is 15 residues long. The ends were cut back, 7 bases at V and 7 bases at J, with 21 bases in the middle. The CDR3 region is CASTLGVGGRNTQYF. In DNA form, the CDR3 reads TGTGCCAGCACCCTAGGGGTGGGGGGGCGTAATACGCAGTATTTT.

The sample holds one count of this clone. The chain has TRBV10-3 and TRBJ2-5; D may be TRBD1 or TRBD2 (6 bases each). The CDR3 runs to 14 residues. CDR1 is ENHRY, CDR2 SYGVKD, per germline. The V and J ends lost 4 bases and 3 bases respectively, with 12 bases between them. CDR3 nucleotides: TGTGCCATCAGTGGCGGGACACTTAAAGAGACCCAGTACTTC. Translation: CAISGGTLKETQYF.